These 32 T cell receptor beta chains were sequenced from one sample in a study of lymphopenia after photon versus proton radiotherapy. This table comes from immunoSEQ multiplex PCR, and its TCRdb copy is limited to in-frame clones, with some not included. The sample holds about 16,000 clones, about nine tenths seen once. Material: peripheral blood, obtained from a patient treated with proton-based radiotherapy. The receptors shown here come from a woman aged 60 to 75 with cholangiocarcinoma. Some clones in this sample may be carry-over from other donors' samples.

V is TRBV19 and J is TRBJ2-1, with D perhaps TRBD1 or TRBD2 (5 bases each). Germline-derived CDR1 and CDR2 are LNHDA and SQIVND (reference sequence). V was clipped by 3 bases and J by 5 bases, with 20 bases between them. There are 17 residues in the CDR3. The CDR3: CASSMDGGATMHNEQFF. The CDR3 DNA sequence: TGTGCCAGTAGTATGGATGGGGGAGCGACAATGCACAATGAGCAGTTCTTC. Full variable domain (remainder filled in from reference TRBV19 and TRBJ2-1): DGGITQSPKYLFRKEGQNVTLSCEQNLNHDAMYWYRQDPGQGLRLIYYSQIVNDFQKGDIAEGYSVSREKKESFPLTVTSAQKNPTAFYLCASSMDGGATMHNEQFFGPGTRLTVL.

V and J are TRBV4-2 and TRBJ1-5; D not resolved. The CDR3 spans 14 residues. Trimming took 0 bases from V and 1 from J, leaving 4 bases between them. Looked up from germline, CDR1 is LGHNA and CDR2 is YNFKEQ. CDR3 sequence: CASSQDRSNQPQHF. CDR3 DNA: TGTGCCAGCAGCCAAGACAGGAGCAATCAGCCCCAGCATTTT.

This rearrangement joins TRBV19 to TRBJ1-2; perhaps TRBD1 as D (5 bases). The CDR3 contains 13 residues. Trimming stripped 9 bases from V and 4 bases from J, with 15 bases between. Germline V CDR1 and CDR2: LNHDA, SQIVND (reference sequence). This chain's CDR3 is CASGTEGIYGYTF. DNA for the CDR3: TGTGCCAGCGGGACGGAGGGGATCTATGGCTACACCTTC.

The chain combines TRBV19 with TRBJ2-1; D might be TRBD2 (5 bases). Per the germline V gene, CDR1 is LNHDA and CDR2 is SQIVND (reference sequence). There are 15 residues in the CDR3. Trimming took off 0 bases at V and 3 bases at J, with 9 bases between the two ends. In DNA form, the CDR3 reads TGTGCCAGTAGTATAGATTACGGGGACTACAATGAGCAGTTCTTC. Its translation is CASSIDYGDYNEQFF. The entire variable domain, with the rest obtained from reference TRBV19 and TRBJ2-1, is as follows: DGGITQSPKYLFRKEGQNVTLSCEQNLNHDAMYWYRQDPGQGLRLIYYSQIVNDFQKGDIAEGYSVSREKKESFPLTVTSAQKNPTAFYLCASSIDYGDYNEQFFGPGTRLTVL.

The V and J genes are TRBV27 and TRBJ1-4; D gene uncertain. The germline V and J ends were trimmed by 2 bases and 0 bases, with 4 bases remaining between them. Germline CDR1 MNHEY, CDR2 SMNVEV (reference sequence). The length of the CDR3 is 14 residues. CDR3: CASSLAATNEKLFF. The CDR3 DNA sequence: TGTGCCAGCAGTTTAGCGGCAACTAATGAAAAACTGTTTTTT.

DNA of the CDR3: TGTGCCAGCAGCCTGGGACTAGCGGGAGGGCCAGGGAATACGCAGTATTTT. This encodes CASSLGLAGGPGNTQYF. This chain joins TRBV7-8 and TRBJ2-3; 16 bases fit TRBD2. CDR3 length: 17 residues. Trimming cost V 5 bases and J 7 bases; bases outside gene matches: 9. Germline CDR1 SGHVS, CDR2 FQNEAQ.

J is TRBJ2-2 and V is TRBV19; TRBD2 might be the D (5 bases). The CDR3 covers 15 residues. Germline V gene data show CDR1 as LNHDA and CDR2 as SQIVND (reference sequence). V dropped 5 bases and J dropped 4 bases, with 14 bases sitting between them. The DNA of the CDR3 is TGTGCCAGTAGTGTTCAACTAGGTATCACCGGGGAGCTGTTTTTT. It translates to CASSVQLGITGELFF.

V and J are TRBV19 and TRBJ1-2, with TRBD1 matching over 9 bases. Germline V gene sequence: CDR1 LNHDA, CDR2 SQIVND (reference sequence). CDR3 length: 15 amino acids. The junction had 7 bases not matched to a gene; V was cut back by 4 bases and J by 4 bases. DNA for the CDR3: TGTGCCAGTAGTAATGCCGGGACAGGGAGCTATGGCTACACCTTC. Translated: CASSNAGTGSYGYTF.

This rearrangement joins TRBV7-8 to TRBJ2-7, with D possibly matching TRBD1 (6 bases). CDR3 length: 12 amino acids. Trimming cost V 5 bases and J 3 bases, with 8 bases left between them. In germline, CDR1 is SGHVS, CDR2 FQNEAQ. The CDR3 DNA reads TGTGCCAGCAGCACGGACAGCTACGAGCAGTACTTC. This encodes CASSTDSYEQYF.

This clone was counted a single time. V usage is TRBV6-1 and J usage is TRBJ2-7; D is perhaps TRBD1 (6 bases). CDR1 is MNHNS, CDR2 SASEGT, per germline. V was cut by 4 bases and J by 0 bases, with 10 bases left in between. This CDR3 contains 14 residues. CDR3 DNA: TGTGCCAGCAGTGCGCAGGGGATCTCCTACGAGCAGTACTTC. This gives the protein CASSAQGISYEQYF.

The chain joins TRBV25-1 to TRBJ1-4; D gene ambiguous. Germline assignment: CDR1 MGHDK and CDR2 SYGVNS. Trimming stripped 7 bases from V and 4 bases from J, with 10 bases between. The CDR3 totals 13 residues. The DNA for the CDR3 is TGTGCCAGCATCGGCCAAGTTAATGAAAAACTGTTTTTT. Its protein is CASIGQVNEKLFF. The full variable domain, in which reference TRBV25-1 and TRBJ1-4 provide the parts outside the CDR3, is EADIYQTPRYLVIGTGKKITLECSQTMGHDKMYWYQQDPGMELHLIHYSYGVNSTEKGDLSSESTVSRIRTEHFPLTLESARPSHTSQYLCASIGQVNEKLFFGSGTQLSVL.

V usage is TRBV6-6 and J usage is TRBJ2-4; D may match TRBD1 or TRBD2 (7 bases each). The CDR3 consists of 16 residues. Germline V CDR1 and CDR2: MNHNY, SVGAGI (reference sequence). The V and J ends lost 4 bases and 1 base respectively, with 14 bases between them. CDR3 sequence (DNA): TGTGCCAGCAGTTTTCGCAGGGGGGGGGCCAAAAACATTCAGTACTTC. Its translation is CASSFRRGGAKNIQYF.

The V gene is TRBV2, the J gene TRBJ1-5; 9 nucleotides match TRBD1. Germline V CDR1 and CDR2: SNHLY, FYNNEI. The CDR3 is 14 residues long. The ends lost 4 bases at V and 7 bases at J; junction bases unmatched: 5. The CDR3 DNA reads TGTGCCAGCAGTGGGGACAGGGTGGGGCAGCCCCAGCATTTT. It is translated as CASSGDRVGQPQHF.

The chain combines TRBV5-1 with TRBJ1-2, with D tentatively TRBD1 (6 bases). Germline CDR1 and CDR2: SGHRS and YFSETQ. This CDR3 region has 16 residues. V was trimmed by 0 bases and J by 6 bases, leaving 18 bases between them. For the CDR3, the DNA is TGCGCCAGCAGCTTGGTATTCGGGGGGCAAGGCGATGGCTACACCTTC. This codes for CASSLVFGGQGDGYTF.

The gene calls are TRBV18 and TRBJ1-5, with TRBD1 matching 9 bases. The germline V gene encodes CDR1 KGHSH and CDR2 LQKENI. V gave up 3 bases and J gave up 7 bases; unmatched junction bases: 7. The CDR3 is 15 residues long. The CDR3 region has the DNA TGTGCCAGCTCACCGGACAGGGGAAAGGGCCAGCCCCAGCATTTT. Its translation: CASSPDRGKGQPQHF.

The chain employs TRBV6-5 and TRBJ2-1, with TRBD1 identical over 8 bases. Germline-derived CDR1 and CDR2 are MNHEY and SVGAGI. This CDR3 spans 16 amino acids. The V and J ends lost 2 bases and 10 bases, in that order; junction bases with no gene match: 13. The CDR3 DNA is TGTGCCAGCAGTTACGGACAGGGAAGGGCCACGGGCGAGCAGTTCTTC. Encoded protein: CASSYGQGRATGEQFF.

In its sample, this clone ranks as medium-sized. This chain links TRBV5-1 with TRBJ1-1; the D gene is possibly TRBD1 (5 bases). The germline V gene has CDR1 SGHRS and CDR2 YFSETQ. V was clipped by 1 base and J by 10 bases, with 14 bases between them. This CDR3 is built from 13 residues. The CDR3 loop is CASSLQEGRVAFF. The CDR3 DNA sequence: TGCGCCAGCAGCTTGCAGGAGGGGAGGGTAGCTTTCTTT.

Relative to its sample, this clone is medium-sized. The chain employs TRBV19 and TRBJ2-2; D unclear. Trimming pared 3 bases from V and 4 bases from J, leaving 9 bases between. The germline V gene encodes CDR1 LNHDA and CDR2 SQIVND (reference sequence). CDR3 size: 14 residues. CDR3 sequence: CASSIVPSTGELFF. In DNA form, the CDR3 reads TGTGCCAGTAGTATTGTACCTAGCACCGGGGAGCTGTTTTTT.

This clone came up once. V is TRBV9 and J is TRBJ1-3, with D possibly being TRBD1 (6 bases). This CDR3 is 17 amino acids long. Germline V gene sequence: CDR1 SGDLS, CDR2 YYNGEE. V lost 0 bases and J lost 0, with 13 bases in between. As DNA, the CDR3 is TGTGCCAGCAGCGTAGCGATAACAGGGACCTCTGGAAACACCATATATTTT. Encoded protein: CASSVAITGTSGNTIYF.

The chain recombines TRBV5-4 with TRBJ2-1, with D perhaps TRBD2 (6 bases). Trimming stripped 2 bases from V and 0 bases from J, with 9 bases between. Germline V CDR1 and CDR2: SGHNT, YYREEE (reference sequence). The CDR3 length is 15 residues. The CDR3 loop reads CASSFGTGSYNEQFF. For the CDR3, the DNA is TGTGCCAGCAGCTTCGGGACTGGCTCCTACAATGAGCAGTTCTTC.

V usage is TRBV5-1 and J usage is TRBJ1-1; no definite D call. V lost 4 bases, J lost 8 bases, and 21 bases lay in between. The CDR3 spans 15 residues. The germline V gene encodes CDR1 SGHRS and CDR2 YFSETQ. CDR3 in amino acids: CASSPRGQWDGEAFF. The CDR3 region has the DNA TGCGCCAGCAGCCCCCGCGGGCAGTGGGATGGGGAAGCTTTCTTT. Combining the CDR3 with reference TRBV5-1 and TRBJ1-1 gives the whole variable domain KAGVTQTPRYLIKTRGQQVTLSCSPISGHRSVSWYQQTPGQGLQFLFEYFSETQRNKGNFPGRFSGRQFSNSRSEMNVSTLELGDSALYLCASSPRGQWDGEAFFGQGTRLTVV.

This rearrangement joins TRBV15 to TRBJ2-2; no clear D. The CDR3 is made up of 13 amino acids. Trimming stripped 3 bases from V and 3 bases from J, with 5 bases between. Germline values: CDR1 LNHNV, CDR2 YYDKDF (reference sequence). CDR3 sequence (DNA): TGTGCCACCAGCAGCCAGGACACCGGGGAGCTGTTTTTT. As protein: CATSSQDTGELFF.

The chain joins TRBV10-3 to TRBJ1-4; D is possibly TRBD1 (6 bases). Deletions cut 6 bases from V and 4 bases from J, with 12 bases between. Looked up from germline, CDR1 is ENHRY and CDR2 is SYGVKD. CDR3 length: 14 residues. The CDR3, as DNA: TGTGCCATCAGAGGGGACAACCTTAATGAAAAACTGTTTTTT. Translated: CAIRGDNLNEKLFF.

In regard to this clone: Germline is not matched at one junction end, which may reflect a read error. The chain couples TRBV7-2 to TRBJ2-5; 9 bases line up with TRBD2. The last part of the DNA fits TRBJ2-7 better; the J call may be wrong. The length of the CDR3 is 14 residues. Germline CDR1 SGHTA, CDR2 FQGNSA. Here the CDR3 reads CASSLAGSSYEQYF. The CDR3 DNA reads TGTGCCAGCAGCCTAGCGGGATCATCCTACGAGCAGTACTTC.

This clone was found once. V and J are TRBV6-6 and TRBJ1-1; D is unclear. The CDR3 totals 14 residues. Germline V CDR1 and CDR2: MNHNY, SVGAGI (reference sequence). V lost 7 bases and J lost 1, with 13 bases in between. The CDR3 bases are TGTGCCAGCATCACGGGTCTTCCGAACACTGAAGCTTTCTTT. Protein: CASITGLPNTEAFF.

The chain recombines TRBV7-7 with TRBJ2-1; 8 nucleotides agree with TRBD2. Germline trimming cut 2 bases from V and 6 bases from J; bases unmatched to any gene: 6. Germline lookup yields CDR1 SSHAT and CDR2 FNYEAQ (reference sequence). This CDR3 region has 15 residues. The CDR3 DNA reads as TGTGCCAGCAGCTTACAGCCGGGAGGGGGCAATGAGCAGTTCTTC. It translates to CASSLQPGGGNEQFF.

This clone turned up a few times. V usage is TRBV5-1 and J usage is TRBJ1-3; D is undetermined. The CDR3 is made up of 14 amino acids. Germline values: CDR1 SGHRS, CDR2 YFSETQ. The V gene lost 0 bases and the J gene lost 0 bases, with 4 bases spanning the gap. CDR3 residues: CASSLEGSGNTIYF. For the CDR3, the DNA is TGCGCCAGCAGCTTGGAGGGCTCTGGAAACACCATATATTTT.

The chain carries TRBV2 and TRBJ2-5; TRBD2 matches at 10 bases. The CDR3 covers 16 residues. After removal of 2 bases from V and 3 bases from J, the junction contained 6 bases not matched to a gene. Germline V gene lookup returns CDR1 SNHLY and CDR2 FYNNEI. The CDR3 DNA follows: TGTGCCAGCAGTGAAACGGGACTAGCGAGAAAAGAGACCCAGTACTTC. This gives the protein CASSETGLARKETQYF.

Only a few counts were recorded for this clone. The V and J genes are TRBV5-4 and TRBJ2-7; 9 bases align to TRBD2. V lost 4 bases and J lost 2; bases outside the gene matches: 10. The germline gives CDR1 SGHNT, CDR2 YYREEE (reference sequence). This CDR3 is 16 amino acids long. CDR3 DNA: TGTGCCAGCAGCAGGAAGAGCGGGAGGCGTACCTACGAGCAGTACTTC. Encoded protein: CASSRKSGRRTYEQYF.

The CDR3 sequence: CASSEEWVRSSSTDTQYF. CDR3 DNA sequence: TGTGCCAGCAGTGAAGAATGGGTAAGGAGCAGCAGCACAGATACGCAGTATTTT. The J gene is TRBJ2-3, the V gene TRBV6-1; D unclear. This CDR3 comprises 18 residues. Germline V gives CDR1 MNHNS, CDR2 SASEGT. V shed 1 base and J shed 0 bases, with 17 bases lying between them.

V is TRBV20-1 and J is TRBJ2-1; possibly TRBD2 for D (5 bases). The V end lost 6 bases, the J end lost 10 bases, and 13 bases lay between the germline ends. Germline CDR1 and CDR2: DFQATT and SNEGSKA (reference sequence). This CDR3 is 11 amino acids long. The CDR3 DNA is TGCAGTGCAACGGACTCATCAGAGCAGTTCTTC. It yields the protein CSATDSSEQFF.

The rearrangement links TRBV19 to TRBJ2-5; no reliable D call. The CDR3 has 13 amino acids. Germline V gene sequence: CDR1 LNHDA, CDR2 SQIVND (reference sequence). The V end was cut by 3 bases, the J end by 0 bases, with 5 bases between. The CDR3 spells CASSMVYQETQYF. For the CDR3, the DNA is TGTGCCAGTAGTATGGTCTACCAAGAGACCCAGTACTTC.